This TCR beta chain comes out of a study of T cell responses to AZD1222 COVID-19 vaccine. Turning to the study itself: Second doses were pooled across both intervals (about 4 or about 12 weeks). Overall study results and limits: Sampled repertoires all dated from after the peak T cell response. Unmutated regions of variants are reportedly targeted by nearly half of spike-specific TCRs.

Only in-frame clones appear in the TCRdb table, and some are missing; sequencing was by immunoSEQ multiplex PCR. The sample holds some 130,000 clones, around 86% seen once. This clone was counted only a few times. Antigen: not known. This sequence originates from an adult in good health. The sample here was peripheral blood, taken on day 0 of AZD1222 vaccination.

The CDR3 protein is CASSPGASGGSEQFF. The DNA of the CDR3 is TGTGCCAGCAGCCCGGGGGCTAGCGGGGGATCTGAGCAGTTCTTC. This chain connects TRBV7-8 to TRBJ2-1; 10 bases fit TRBD2. The V and J ends lost 5 bases and 9 bases, in that order; junction bases with no gene match: 10. The germline V gene encodes CDR1 SGHVS and CDR2 FQNEAQ. The CDR3 is 15 residues long. The full variable domain, completed using reference TRBV7-8 and TRBJ2-1, is GAGVSQSPRYKVAKRGQDVALRCDPISGHVSLFWYQQALGQGPEFLTYFQNEAQLDKSGLPSDRFFAERPEGSVSTLKIQRTQQEDSAVYLCASSPGASGGSEQFFGPGTRLTVL.